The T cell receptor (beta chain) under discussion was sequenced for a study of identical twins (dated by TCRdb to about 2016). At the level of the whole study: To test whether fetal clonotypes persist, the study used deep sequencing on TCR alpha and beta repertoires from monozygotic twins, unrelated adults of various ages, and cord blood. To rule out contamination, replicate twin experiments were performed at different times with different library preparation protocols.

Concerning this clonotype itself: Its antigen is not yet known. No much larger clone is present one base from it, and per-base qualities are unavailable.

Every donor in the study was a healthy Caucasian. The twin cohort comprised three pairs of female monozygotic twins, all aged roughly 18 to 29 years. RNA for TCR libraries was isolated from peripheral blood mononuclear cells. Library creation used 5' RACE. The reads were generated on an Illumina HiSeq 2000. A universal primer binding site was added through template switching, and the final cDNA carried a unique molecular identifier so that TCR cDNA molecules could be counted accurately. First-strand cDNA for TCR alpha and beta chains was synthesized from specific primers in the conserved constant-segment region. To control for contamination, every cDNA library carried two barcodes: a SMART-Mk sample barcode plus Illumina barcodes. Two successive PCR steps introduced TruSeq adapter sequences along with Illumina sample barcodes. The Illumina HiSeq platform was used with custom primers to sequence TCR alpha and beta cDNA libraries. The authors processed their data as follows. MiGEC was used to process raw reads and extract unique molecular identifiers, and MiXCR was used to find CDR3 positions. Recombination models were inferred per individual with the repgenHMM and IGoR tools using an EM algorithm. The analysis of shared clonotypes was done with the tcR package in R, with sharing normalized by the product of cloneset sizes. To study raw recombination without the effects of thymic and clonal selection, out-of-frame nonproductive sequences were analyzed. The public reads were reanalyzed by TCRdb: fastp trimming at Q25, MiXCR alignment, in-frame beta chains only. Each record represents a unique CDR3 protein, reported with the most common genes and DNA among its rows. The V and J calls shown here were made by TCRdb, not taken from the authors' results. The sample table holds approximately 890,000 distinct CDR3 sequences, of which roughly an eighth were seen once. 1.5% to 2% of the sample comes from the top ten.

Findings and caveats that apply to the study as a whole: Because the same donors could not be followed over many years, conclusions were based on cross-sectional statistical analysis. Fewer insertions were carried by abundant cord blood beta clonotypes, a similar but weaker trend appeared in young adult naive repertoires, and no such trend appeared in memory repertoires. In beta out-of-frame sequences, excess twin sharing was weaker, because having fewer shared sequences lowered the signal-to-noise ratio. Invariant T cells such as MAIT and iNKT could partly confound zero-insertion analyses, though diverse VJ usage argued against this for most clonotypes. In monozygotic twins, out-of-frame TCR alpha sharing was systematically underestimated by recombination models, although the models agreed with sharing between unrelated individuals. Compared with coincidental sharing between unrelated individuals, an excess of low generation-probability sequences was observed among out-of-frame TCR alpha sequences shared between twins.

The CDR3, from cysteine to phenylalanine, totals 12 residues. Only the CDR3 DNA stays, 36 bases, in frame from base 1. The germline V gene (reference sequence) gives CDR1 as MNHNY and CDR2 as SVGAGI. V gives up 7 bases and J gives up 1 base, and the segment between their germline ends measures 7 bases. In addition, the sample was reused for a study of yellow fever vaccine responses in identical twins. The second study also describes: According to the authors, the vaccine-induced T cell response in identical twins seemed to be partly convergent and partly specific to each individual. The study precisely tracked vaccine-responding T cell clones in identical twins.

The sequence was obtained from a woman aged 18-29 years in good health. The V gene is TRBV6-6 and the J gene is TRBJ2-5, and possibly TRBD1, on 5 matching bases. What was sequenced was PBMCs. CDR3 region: CASNRPQETQYF. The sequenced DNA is TGTGCCAGCAACAGGCCCCAAGAGACCCAGTACTTC.